The present entry profiles one T cell receptor (beta chain) with its context. This sample was included in a study of control samples from healthy donors and cancer patients. Trimming pared 1 base from V and 7 bases from J, leaving 13 bases between. This CDR3 is 14 amino acids long. Germline V gene data show CDR1 as SGHTA and CDR2 as FQGNSA. Clones were sequenced by immunoSEQ multiplex PCR, and TCRdb holds only the in-frame ones, with some missing. This table has hundreds of thousands of clones, approximately 90% appearing once. The TCR originated in a man aged 35-49 years with head and neck cancer. Input material: PBMCs. This chain links TRBV7-2 with TRBJ1-2; no clear D. This CDR3 is CASSLVSAGSGYTF. As DNA, the CDR3 is TGTGCCAGCAGCTTAGTGTCAGCGGGTAGTGGCTACACCTTC.